This is a list of T cell receptor beta chains from one sample in a study of T cell repertoires in cytomegalovirus infection. TCRdb independently ran MiXCR on the reads; one entry per CDR3 protein. The table has 800,000 to 950,000 distinct CDR3 sequences, roughly 33% seen once. These receptors have no known antigen. The sample was cultured CD8+ T cells from PBMCs, taken from culture after CMV antigen stimulation. The receptors were sampled from a human donor in good health (CMV status not recorded). Some clones in this sample may be carry-over from other donors' samples. Both conserved end residues are part of each CDR3. The D gene is left open where the match is weak. Rows give clone size only sometimes, using once, few, many, or a class for an expanded clone.

>few|TRBD1|TRBV20-1|TRBJ2-4
CSARGPEDREDIQYF
TGCAGTGCTAGAGGTCCGGAGGACAGGGAGGACATTCAGTACTTC
>.|.|TRBV19|TRBJ1-3
CATMSLSSGNTIYF
TGTGCCACCATGAGTTTAAGCTCTGGAAACACCATATATTTT
>.|TRBD2|TRBV11-2|TRBJ2-1
CASSKRAGVKGEQFF
TGTGCCAGCAGTAAACGGGCGGGGGTTAAAGGTGAGCAGTTCTTC
>.|.|TRBV4-2|TRBJ2-3
CASSPNLDSYTDTQYF
TGTGCCAGCAGCCCTAACCTCGACAGTTACACAGATACGCAGTATTTT
>.|TRBD1|TRBV27|TRBJ2-2
CASTPGTAGELFF
TGTGCCAGCACTCCGGGGACAGCCGGGGAGCTGTTTTTT
>few|TRBD2|TRBV7-9|TRBJ2-3
CASSLESGGGAGDTQYF
TGTGCCAGCAGCTTAGAATCCGGCGGGGGGGCCGGAGATACGCAGTATTTT
>few|TRBD1|TRBV10-3|TRBJ1-2
CAISPSHLRGVGQDGYTF
TGTGCCATCAGTCCCTCCCACCTCAGGGGGGTCGGGCAAGATGGCTACACCTTC
>.|.|TRBV11-3|TRBJ1-2
CASSATRQNYGYTF
TGTGCCAGCAGCGCAACGCGACAAAACTATGGCTACACCTTC
>few|.|TRBV13|TRBJ2-1
CASSFPGEDYNEQFF
TGTGCCAGCAGCTTTCCAGGGGAGGACTACAATGAGCAGTTCTTC
>few|TRBD2|TRBV2|TRBJ2-7
CASTRLAGGSYEQYF
TGTGCCAGCACCAGACTAGCGGGGGGTTCCTACGAGCAGTACTTC
>.|.|TRBV7-9|TRBJ1-1
CASSGSGFEAFF
TGTGCCAGCAGCGGCTCAGGATTTGAAGCTTTCTTT
>few|TRBD1|TRBV5-4|TRBJ2-1
CASRGTDTIGQFF
TGTGCCAGCAGGGGGACAGATACCATTGGGCAGTTCTTC
>few|.|TRBV29-1|TRBJ2-1
CSVEVLGGGDNEQFF
TGCAGCGTTGAAGTCCTCGGGGGAGGTGACAATGAGCAGTTCTTC
>few|.|TRBV29-1|TRBJ1-1
CSVRSQMNTEAFF
TGCAGCGTTCGTTCGCAGATGAACACTGAAGCTTTCTTT
>.|.|TRBV7-6|TRBJ2-7
CASSPADKDEQYF
TGTGCCAGCAGCCCAGCGGACAAGGACGAGCAGTACTTC
>.|TRBD2|TRBV5-1|TRBJ2-2
CASSLEKLRGATGELFF
TGCGCCAGCAGCTTGGAGAAATTGCGGGGGGCCACCGGGGAGCTGTTTTTT
>.|.|TRBV12-3/TRBV12-4|TRBJ1-6
CASSLDLFPLHF
TGTGCCAGCAGTTTAGATCTCTTCCCCCTCCACTTT
>.|.|TRBV27|TRBJ1-5
CASSSRQEDQPQHF
TGTGCCAGCAGTTCAAGGCAGGAAGATCAGCCCCAGCATTTT
>.|.|TRBV27|TRBJ2-5
CASSSNVARVLQETQYF
TGTGCCAGCAGTTCCAACGTAGCCAGGGTACTTCAAGAGACCCAGTACTTC
>.|.|TRBV7-8|TRBJ2-3
CASSLGGLSTDTQYF
TGTGCCAGCAGCTTAGGGGGGCTGAGCACAGATACGCAGTATTTT
>.|.|TRBV6-6|TRBJ2-1
CASSYSVSHQAYNEQFF
TGTGCCAGCAGTTACTCGGTTAGCCACCAAGCGTACAATGAGCAGTTCTTC
>.|TRBD1|TRBV6-1|TRBJ1-2
CASSEREDRVPGNYGYTF
TGTGCCAGCAGTGAAAGGGAGGACAGGGTCCCTGGGAACTATGGCTACACCTTC
>few|.|TRBV6-2/TRBV6-3|TRBJ2-5
CASSYRWTTRGGQETQYF
TGTGCCAGCAGTTACCGATGGACTACGAGAGGAGGACAAGAGACCCAGTACTTC
>few|.|TRBV25-1|TRBJ1-1
CASSRNIYRGRPLTEAFF
TGTGCCAGCAGTCGGAATATCTATAGAGGACGCCCCCTCACTGAAGCTTTCTTT
>few|TRBD1|TRBV7-6|TRBJ1-6
CASSIGGTGGWSPLHF
TGTGCCAGCAGTATAGGGGGGACAGGGGGGTGGTCACCCCTCCACTTT
>.|.|TRBV7-9|TRBJ1-5
CASSLQESNQPQHF
TGTGCCAGCAGCTTACAGGAAAGCAATCAGCCCCAGCATTTT
>few|TRBD1|TRBV6-1|TRBJ2-1
CASSEEGDGTAYNEQFF
TGTGCCAGCAGTGAAGAGGGGGACGGGACAGCGTACAATGAGCAGTTCTTC
>.|.|TRBV6-5|TRBJ1-5
CASSSRAANQPQHF
TGTGCCAGCAGTTCAAGGGCGGCCAATCAGCCCCAGCATTTT
>few|.|TRBV12-3/TRBV12-4|TRBJ2-7
CASSWAASSYEQYF
TGTGCCAGCAGTTGGGCGGCGAGCTCCTACGAGCAGTACTTC
>.|.|TRBV2|TRBJ1-1
CASSDDPAVNTEAFF
TGTGCCAGCAGTGACGACCCGGCAGTGAACACTGAAGCTTTCTTT
>.|.|TRBV14|TRBJ2-1
CASSHPGRGSYNEQFF
TGTGCCAGCAGCCATCCGGGACGGGGATCCTACAATGAGCAGTTCTTC
>.|TRBD1|TRBV4-1|TRBJ1-1
CASSPVSRGGTEAFF
TGCGCCAGCAGCCCAGTAAGCAGGGGGGGCACTGAAGCTTTCTTT
>.|.|TRBV7-2|TRBJ1-2
CASSFPQLDF
TGTGCCAGCAGCTTTCCACAGCTCGACTTC
>.|TRBD1|TRBV3-1|TRBJ1-5
CASSQEGPSWTGIGQPQHF
TGTGCCAGCAGCCAAGAAGGACCTTCTTGGACAGGGATCGGTCAGCCCCAGCATTTT
>many|.|TRBV7-2|TRBJ1-2
CASSPPAGWDYGYTF
TGTGCCAGCAGCCCCCCGGCAGGGTGGGACTATGGCTACACCTTC
>many|.|TRBV7-6|TRBJ2-7
CASSQGPSYEQYF
TGTGCCAGCAGCCAAGGCCCCTCCTACGAGCAGTACTTC
>.|TRBD1|TRBV13|TRBJ1-4
CASSLGTGVAEKLFF
TGTGCCAGCAGCTTGGGGACAGGGGTAGCTGAAAAACTGTTTTTT
>.|.|TRBV9|TRBJ1-1
CASNPQGNTEAFF
TGTGCCAGCAACCCACAGGGAAACACTGAAGCTTTCTTT
>.|TRBD1|TRBV19|TRBJ1-5
CATRQGGLHQPQHF
TGTGCCACAAGACAGGGCGGCCTACATCAGCCCCAGCATTTT
>.|TRBD2|TRBV6-1|TRBJ2-3
CASKAGRGAQYF
TGTGCCAGCAAGGCTGGGAGGGGCGCGCAGTATTTT
>.|.|TRBV7-9|TRBJ1-1
CASSSNGGRITEAFF
TGTGCCAGCAGCTCTAACGGGGGAAGGATCACTGAAGCTTTCTTT
>.|.|TRBV7-3|TRBJ1-1
CASSLIRGLNTEAFF
TGTGCCAGCAGCTTAATTCGGGGCTTGAACACTGAAGCTTTCTTT